A selection of T cell receptor beta chains follows, all from one sample in a study of blood T cell repertoires in COVID-19. Profiled with immunoSEQ multiplex PCR; TCRdb holds only in-frame clones, not every one. The sample carries about 64,000 clones, 75% to 95% recorded once. Sequencing was performed on peripheral blood. All receptors come from an elderly woman with active COVID-19. CDR3s leave out the opening cysteine and the closing phenylalanine or tryptophan. A D gene is named only where the DNA matches it firmly.

V: TRBV4-1; J: TRBJ2-7; D: .; length: 13; CDR3: ASSQVLPSPYEQY
V: TRBV28; J: TRBJ1-4; D: .; length: 13; CDR3: ATTPRESVIEKLF
V: TRBV5-1; J: TRBJ2-3; D: .; length: 12; CDR3: ASSTRYGADTQY
V: TRBV5-3; J: TRBJ2-4; D: TRBD2; length: 17; CDR3: ARSLGLAGGLGDKNIQY
V: TRBV11-3; J: TRBJ1-1; D: .; length: 11; CDR3: ASSQGLNTEAF
V: TRBV5-4; J: TRBJ2-5; D: TRBD1; length: 12; CDR3: ASSFAGGQETQY
V: TRBV29-1; J: TRBJ2-3; D: TRBD2; length: 11; CDR3: SVGGGAWDTQY
V: TRBV19; J: TRBJ2-1; D: .; length: 13; CDR3: ASSIVSGPYNEQF
V: TRBV7-8; J: TRBJ1-1; D: .; length: 11; CDR3: ASSLGASTEAF
V: TRBV5-1; J: TRBJ2-3; D: .; length: 12; CDR3: ASSGSGSRDTQY
V: TRBV4-2; J: TRBJ2-7; D: .; length: 14; CDR3: ASSQEPGEQGYEQY
V: TRBV6-2/TRBV6-3; J: TRBJ2-2; D: TRBD1; length: 16; CDR3: ASSPLLGQGANTGELF
V: TRBV24-1; J: TRBJ1-5; D: .; length: 12; CDR3: ATSDFHSNQPQH
V: TRBV18; J: TRBJ1-6; D: .; length: 12; CDR3: ASSPDGLNSPLH
V: TRBV29-1; J: TRBJ1-1; D: TRBD1; length: 11; CDR3: SVSTGGNTEAF
V: TRBV7-6; J: TRBJ1-1; D: TRBD1; length: 14; CDR3: ASSLAGTVVNTEAF
V: TRBV30; J: TRBJ2-7; D: .; length: 13; CDR3: AWSGATGQVYEQY
V: TRBV10-2; J: TRBJ2-5; D: TRBD2; length: 16; CDR3: ASSSGTSGSLGLETQY
V: TRBV19; J: TRBJ2-5; D: TRBD2; length: 13; CDR3: ASSLLAGAEETQY
V: TRBV5-1; J: TRBJ1-1; D: .; length: 12; CDR3: ASSLAVMNTEAF
V: TRBV19; J: TRBJ1-3; D: TRBD1; length: 12; CDR3: ASSKGTGGNTIY
V: TRBV6-1; J: TRBJ2-7; D: .; length: 12; CDR3: ASSEQLLMDEQY
V: TRBV7-9; J: TRBJ1-6; D: .; length: 16; CDR3: ASSSGLKMGFYNSPLH
V: TRBV28; J: TRBJ1-4; D: .; length: 14; CDR3: ASSLISGGLNEKLF
V: TRBV5-4; J: TRBJ2-3; D: TRBD2; length: 13; CDR3: ASSSGTSFTDTQY
V: TRBV28; J: TRBJ2-5; D: .; length: 13; CDR3: ASSLSLGRGETQY
V: TRBV27; J: TRBJ1-2; D: TRBD1; length: 12; CDR3: ASSPGQGAVGYT
V: TRBV27; J: TRBJ1-2; D: .; length: 13; CDR3: ASSLGGGTRYGYT
V: TRBV10-3; J: TRBJ1-4; D: TRBD1; length: 12; CDR3: AISDGQGGEKLF
V: TRBV27; J: TRBJ2-2; D: TRBD1; length: 13; CDR3: ASKTGTANTGELF
V: TRBV2; J: TRBJ2-7; D: TRBD1; length: 13; CDR3: ASSGGTDRSYEQY
V: TRBV28; J: TRBJ2-3; D: .; length: 12; CDR3: ASSPPRGTDTQY
V: TRBV27; J: TRBJ2-1; D: TRBD2; length: 13; CDR3: ASKVTSGRTNEQF
V: TRBV6-6; J: TRBJ2-2; D: TRBD1; length: 15; CDR3: ASSPTPGTGDTGELF
V: TRBV2; J: TRBJ1-5; D: TRBD1; length: 10; CDR3: ASNYRGQPQH
V: TRBV10-3; J: TRBJ2-3; D: .; length: 11; CDR3: AISGASTDTQY
V: TRBV5-8; J: TRBJ2-1; D: TRBD1; length: 10; CDR3: ASNEGQGGPF
V: TRBV5-1; J: TRBJ2-1; D: .; length: 17; CDR3: ASSPWSSRGAYGANEQF
V: TRBV25-1; J: TRBJ1-4; D: .; length: 12; CDR3: ASSDLNRVEKLF
V: TRBV30; J: TRBJ2-7; D: TRBD2; length: 13; CDR3: AWNIAGGLRPEQY
V: TRBV25-1; J: TRBJ2-7; D: .; length: 10; CDR3: ASSGGTYEQY
V: TRBV3-1/TRBV3-2; J: TRBJ2-5; D: TRBD2; length: 16; CDR3: ASSRAGGGSLRGETQY
V: TRBV5-1; J: TRBJ2-3; D: .; length: 12; CDR3: ASSLLVNTDTQY
V: TRBV19; J: TRBJ1-3; D: .; length: 9; CDR3: ATGSGNTIY
V: TRBV28; J: TRBJ2-3; D: TRBD2; length: 15; CDR3: ASSGTSGQGLADTQY
V: TRBV7-2; J: TRBJ2-5; D: .; length: 11; CDR3: ASSPDWRETQY